These T cell receptor beta chains were read from a single sample in a study of blood T cell repertoires in COVID-19. Only in-frame clones appear in the TCRdb table, and some are missing; sequencing was by immunoSEQ multiplex PCR. This sample carries 230,000 or so clones, 65% to 90% of them seen once, and the ten largest clones take around 1.5%. Sequencing used peripheral blood. The receptor set was obtained from a woman in her 40s who had recovered from COVID-19. Each CDR3 is given with its conserved first and last residue. A D gene is named only where the DNA matches it firmly. Clone size is stated in some rows and not others, as once, few, many or a class when expanded.

D: .
size: .
V: TRBV2
J: TRBJ1-4
CDR3: CASSGVGEKLFF
DNA: TGTGCCAGCAGTGGGGTCGGGGAAAAACTGTTTTTT

D: .
size: .
V: TRBV3-1/TRBV3-2
J: TRBJ1-2
CDR3: CASSQFAGIHGYTF
DNA: TGTGCCAGCAGCCAGTTTGCAGGGATCCATGGCTACACCTTC

D: .
size: .
V: TRBV7-9
J: TRBJ2-7
CDR3: CASSLRQMTPLYEQYF
DNA: TGTGCCAGCAGCTTAAGACAGATGACTCCCCTCTACGAGCAGTACTTC

D: .
size: .
V: TRBV29-1
J: TRBJ1-2
CDR3: CSVVLNYGYTF
DNA: TGCAGCGTTGTCCTTAACTATGGCTACACCTTC

D: .
size: .
V: TRBV18
J: TRBJ2-5
CDR3: CASSPYQEGETQYF
DNA: TGTGCCAGCTCACCTTATCAGGAGGGAGAGACCCAGTACTTC

D: TRBD1
size: .
V: TRBV10-3
J: TRBJ1-5
CDR3: CAISAGGSNQPQHF
DNA: TGTGCCATCAGTGCAGGGGGTAGCAATCAGCCCCAGCATTTT

D: TRBD1
size: .
V: TRBV4-3
J: TRBJ1-4
CDR3: CASSQAIGTGSEKLFF
DNA: TGCGCCAGCAGCCAAGCTATAGGGACAGGGAGTGAAAAACTGTTTTTT

D: .
size: .
V: TRBV28
J: TRBJ2-7
CDR3: CASSKLGGGYEQYF
DNA: TGTGCCAGCAGTAAACTCGGGGGTGGTTACGAGCAGTACTTC

D: TRBD2
size: .
V: TRBV7-3
J: TRBJ2-2
CDR3: CASSPSGGVLSTGELFF
DNA: TGTGCCAGCAGCCCTAGCGGGGGGGTATTGAGCACCGGGGAGCTGTTTTTT

D: .
size: .
V: TRBV10-3
J: TRBJ2-2
CDR3: CAISTGDTGELFF
DNA: TGTGCCATCAGCACGGGGGACACCGGGGAGCTGTTTTTT

D: TRBD1
size: .
V: TRBV6-5
J: TRBJ1-3
CDR3: CASSPSKQGPTIYF
DNA: TGTGCCAGCAGTCCTTCCAAACAGGGGCCCACCATATATTTT

D: .
size: many
V: TRBV6-2/TRBV6-3
J: TRBJ1-5
CDR3: CASSLTPPGHLQPQHF
DNA: TGTGCCAGCAGCCTCACCCCCCCGGGACACCTCCAGCCCCAGCATTTT

D: .
size: .
V: TRBV2
J: TRBJ1-5
CDR3: CASSIEASYQPQHF
DNA: TGTGCCAGCTCGATCGAGGCGTCATATCAGCCCCAGCATTTT